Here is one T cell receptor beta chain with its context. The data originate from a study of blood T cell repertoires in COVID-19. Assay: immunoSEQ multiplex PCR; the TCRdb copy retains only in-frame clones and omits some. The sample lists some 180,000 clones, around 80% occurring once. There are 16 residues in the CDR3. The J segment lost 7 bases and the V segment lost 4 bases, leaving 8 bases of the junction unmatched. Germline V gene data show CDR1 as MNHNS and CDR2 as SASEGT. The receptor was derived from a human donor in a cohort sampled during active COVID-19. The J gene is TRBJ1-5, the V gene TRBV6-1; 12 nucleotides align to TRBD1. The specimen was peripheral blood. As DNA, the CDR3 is TGTGCCAGCAGTGGGCCGGGACAGGGGGCTGAACAGCCCCAGCATTTT. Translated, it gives CASSGPGQGAEQPQHF.